This TCR beta chain derives from a study of T cells in Graves' hyperthyroidism and ophthalmopathy. Study details: Peripheral blood sampling occurred at initial diagnosis, before any treatment. Study-wide results and caveats: Clonotypes that were expanded in thyroid above 0.001 mostly appeared in blood too.

The PBMCs were sourced from fresh peripheral blood (around 9.9 ml). The TCR beta CDR3 regions underwent amplification using RNA transcripts as the source. HTBI primers drove first-round RT-PCR of the TCR CDR3. MiXCR, run by TCRdb on the multiplex PCR reads, gives a single entry per CDR3 protein. The repertoire has around 300,000 distinct CDR3 sequences, around 22% of them found once; the top ten carry around 65%. A note on this clonotype: As yet, its antigen is unknown.

CDR1 is SGHNT, CDR2 YYREEE, per germline (reference sequence). Trimming took off 3 bases at V and 5 bases at J, with 17 bases between the two ends. This CDR3 region has 15 residues. The material sequenced was blood. The J gene is TRBJ2-5, the V gene TRBV5-4; D is perhaps TRBD2 (5 bases). The sequence derives from a young man with Graves' ophthalmopathy. CDR3 sequence: CASSSKRTGGETQYF. The CDR3 nucleotides are TGTGCCAGCAGCTCGAAACGGACTGGCGGGGAGACCCAGTACTTC. Combining the CDR3 with reference TRBV5-4 and TRBJ2-5 gives the whole variable domain ETGVTQSPTHLIKTRGQQVTLRCSSQSGHNTVSWYQQALGQGPQFIFQYYREEENGRGNFPPRFSGLQFPNYSSELNVNALELDDSALYLCASSSKRTGGETQYFGPGTRLLVL.